Each of the 17 T cell receptor beta chains below was sequenced from the same sample in a study of cytomegalovirus exposure and HLA in healthy donors. The study ran its PCR with 60 Vbeta and 13 Jbeta primers. Some clones are missing from TCRdb's copy, which holds only in-frame ones; the method was immunoSEQ multiplex PCR. Of roughly 200,000 clones in the sample, around 86% were seen once. Material for sequencing was PBMCs. All receptors derive from a man between 50 and 59 years old in good health and CMV-seronegative.

This clone was picked up one time. This chain joins TRBV19 and TRBJ2-1, with D tentatively TRBD1 (7 bases). V was cut by 1 base and J by 7 bases, with 17 bases left in between. The CDR3 totals 16 residues. The germline CDR1 and CDR2 sequences are LNHDA and SQIVND (reference sequence). The CDR3 is CASSIAGQVSGNEQFF. The CDR3 DNA reads TGTGCCAGTAGTATAGCCGGACAGGTGAGCGGGAATGAGCAGTTCTTC.

A single count supports this clone. The gene calls are TRBV13 and TRBJ1-3; D not certain. The CDR3 contains 12 residues. With 4 bases removed from V and 5 bases from J, the gap between germline ends came to 6 bases. In germline, CDR1 is PRHDT, CDR2 FYEKMQ (reference sequence). CDR3 sequence: CASSSRRNTIYF. The CDR3 DNA reads as TGTGCCAGCAGCTCCAGAAGAAACACCATATATTTT. The full variable domain, in which reference TRBV13 and TRBJ1-3 provide the parts outside the CDR3, is AAGVIQSPRHLIKEKRETATLKCYPIPRHDTVYWYQQGPGQDPQFLISFYEKMQSDKGSIPDRFSAQQFSDYHSELNMSSLELGDSALYFCASSSRRNTIYFGEGSWLTVV.

This sequence joins TRBV6-5 and TRBJ1-1; D is unresolved. This CDR3 contains 8 residues. Germline CDR1 is MNHEY and CDR2 is SVGAGI. The V end was cut by 6 bases, the J end by 11 bases, with 4 bases between. Here the CDR3 DNA reads TGTGCCAGCAGCAGGGCTTTCTTT. This translates into CASSRAFF.

The chain joins TRBV9 to TRBJ2-1; D unresolved. CDR3 length equals 13 residues. The V gene lost 2 bases and the J gene lost 5 bases, with 8 bases spanning the gap. Per the germline V gene, CDR1 is SGDLS and CDR2 is YYNGEE. DNA of the CDR3: TGTGCCAGCAGCGTTCCAGTGAACAATGAGCAGTTCTTC. Protein sequence: CASSVPVNNEQFF.

This clone has only one observation. V usage is TRBV18 and J usage is TRBJ2-7, with D possibly matching TRBD1 (6 bases). The CDR3 runs to 14 residues. Looked up from germline, CDR1 is KGHSH and CDR2 is LQKENI. V lost 5 bases to trimming and J lost 2 bases, with 13 bases between them. CDR3 DNA sequence: TGTGCCAGCTCATCAGGACAGTTAGCCTACGAGCAGTACTTC. Protein sequence: CASSSGQLAYEQYF.

V and J are TRBV28 and TRBJ1-1; D gene ambiguous. V dropped 6 bases and J dropped 10 bases, with 21 bases sitting between them. Germline-derived CDR1 and CDR2 are MDHEN and SYDVKM. The CDR3 extends over 14 amino acids. DNA of the CDR3: TGTGCCAGCAGGTCATACCCAATCGGGATCGGAGCTTTCTTT. Translation: CASRSYPIGIGAFF.

The chain employs TRBV18 and TRBJ1-2; D uncertain. The germline V gene encodes CDR1 KGHSH and CDR2 LQKENI. This CDR3 spans 13 amino acids. The V end was cut by 3 bases, the J end by 8 bases, with 13 bases between. CDR3 region: CASSPRHGRGYTF. CDR3 bases: TGTGCCAGCTCACCCCGACATGGGAGAGGCTACACCTTC.

The V and J genes are TRBV6-1 and TRBJ1-4, with 7 positions matching TRBD1. The junction had 8 bases not matched to a gene; V was cut back by 2 bases and J by 8 bases. CDR3 length: 15 residues. Germline V gene lookup returns CDR1 MNHNS and CDR2 SASEGT. The CDR3 loop is CASSEIQGWAEKLFF. Written as DNA, the CDR3 is TGTGCCAGCAGTGAAATACAGGGGTGGGCGGAAAAACTGTTTTTT.

This clone is a singleton in its sample. This sequence joins TRBV5-1 and TRBJ2-2; TRBD2 aligns across 8 bases. The CDR3 is 15 residues long. J lost 2 bases, V lost 6 bases, and 6 bases had no gene match. The germline gives CDR1 SGHRS, CDR2 YFSETQ. The DNA of the CDR3 is TGCGCCAGCAATCCGGGGGGGCTTAACACCGGGGAGCTGTTTTTT. This encodes CASNPGGLNTGELFF.

Remarks on this clone: The junction departs from germline at one end; a sequencing error may be responsible. The V and J genes are TRBV20-1 and TRBJ1-1, with D unclear. The CDR3 is 11 amino acids. Germline V CDR1 and CDR2: DFQATT, SNEGSKA (reference sequence). For the CDR3, the DNA is TGCAGTGCCAGAGACATCTATAGAGCTTTCTTT. It encodes CSARDIYRAFF.

The rearrangement links TRBV19 to TRBJ1-5; no clear D gene. V lost 2 bases and J lost 0, with 8 bases in between. This CDR3 is 15 amino acids long. Germline V gene data show CDR1 as LNHDA and CDR2 as SQIVND (reference sequence). CDR3 loop: CASSIRRVSNQPQHF. In DNA form, the CDR3 reads TGTGCCAGTAGTATAAGGAGGGTTAGCAATCAGCCCCAGCATTTT.

The chain links TRBV19 to TRBJ1-2; no reliable D call. Germline CDR1 is LNHDA and CDR2 is SQIVND (reference sequence). The CDR3 loop spans 14 amino acids. V dropped 3 bases and J dropped 0 bases, with 8 bases sitting between them. Here the CDR3 reads CASSIGRTNYGYTF. CDR3 in DNA: TGTGCCAGTAGTATTGGGAGAACTAACTATGGCTACACCTTC.

This rearrangement joins TRBV7-6 to TRBJ2-5; 10 nucleotides align to TRBD2. V shed 5 bases and J 4 bases; nucleotides not matched to a gene: 4. The CDR3 loop spans 14 amino acids. Per the germline V gene, CDR1 is SGHVS and CDR2 is FNYEAQ. CDR3 sequence reads: CASSRSGGGETQYF. In nucleotides, the CDR3 is TGTGCCAGCAGCCGGAGCGGGGGGGGAGAGACCCAGTACTTC.

V and J are TRBV6-5 and TRBJ2-3, with 8 bases fitting TRBD1. The germline V gene encodes CDR1 MNHEY and CDR2 SVGAGI. This CDR3 is 15 amino acids long. With V trimmed by 4 bases and J by 1 base, 4 bases remained unmatched. The CDR3 sequence: CASSLTGARTDTQYF. CDR3 sequence (DNA): TGTGCCAGCAGTTTGACAGGGGCGCGCACAGATACGCAGTATTTT.

DNA of the CDR3: TGCGCCAGCAGCCAAGACGTGGGACAGGGTTACGAGCAGTACTTC. Protein product: CASSQDVGQGYEQYF. J is TRBJ2-7 and V is TRBV4-3, with 9 bases fitting TRBD1. This CDR3 is 15 amino acids long. With V trimmed by 0 bases and J by 4 bases, 4 bases remained unmatched. Germline-derived CDR1 and CDR2 are LGHNA and YSLEER.

The genes are TRBV5-6 and TRBJ2-6; TRBD1 might be the D (6 bases). CDR1 and CDR2 from the germline V gene are SGHDT and YYEEEE. The CDR3 runs 18 residues. Deletions cut 3 bases from V and 0 bases from J, with 16 bases between. The CDR3 sequence is CASSWRLGHGSGANVLTF. The CDR3, as DNA: TGTGCCAGCAGCTGGAGGTTGGGACACGGCTCTGGGGCCAACGTCCTGACTTTC.

The chain carries TRBV7-2 and TRBJ2-7; weak D call: TRBD2 (5 bases). Germline loops: CDR1 SGHTA, CDR2 FQGNSA. The CDR3 totals 15 residues. V was pared by 2 bases and J by 2 bases, with 13 bases between. The CDR3 protein is CASSLTGINPYEQYF. CDR3 coding DNA: TGTGCCAGCAGCTTAACCGGGATCAATCCCTACGAGCAGTACTTC.